This T cell receptor beta chain comes out of a study of blood T cell repertoires in COVID-19. The wider study: Acute and convalescent COVID-19 specimens originated in the United States, Italy and Spain. The cDNA or gDNA used as material had been derived from T cells, B-cell-depleted T cells, or PBMCs.

This CDR3 has 13 residues. CDR1 and CDR2 (germline): MNHEY, SVGEGT. The V gene end was trimmed by 4 bases and the J gene end by 6 bases; junction bases not matched to a gene: 5. As handled by the study authors: Reference gene primer amplification gave nucleated cell count estimates. Clones were read by immunoSEQ multiplex PCR, and TCRdb kept only the in-frame ones, dropping some. V and J calls and clone size are copied from that table; D and trimming were computed from the DNA. The sample holds a few hundred thousand clones, about 79% seen once. The TCR sequence derives from a woman aged 35 to 49 who had recovered from COVID-19. V gene TRBV6-2 or TRBV6-3 combines with J gene TRBJ1-2, with 7 bases aligning to TRBD1. Sequences were obtained from peripheral blood. This chain's CDR3 is CASSFGTENGYTF. The CDR3 DNA is TGTGCCAGCAGTTTTGGGACAGAAAATGGCTACACCTTC.